The 10 T cell receptor beta chains listed next were all sequenced from one sample in a study of cytomegalovirus exposure and HLA in healthy donors. It was with 60 Vbeta and 13 Jbeta primers that the PCR ran. The table came from immunoSEQ multiplex PCR; TCRdb's copy has only in-frame clones and leaves some out. This sample has around 110,000 clones, with under 70% found just once. The sequencing input was PBMCs. Every receptor here comes from a young man in good health and CMV-seronegative.

The genes are TRBV30 and TRBJ1-3; the D gene is possibly TRBD1 (6 bases). V was pared by 1 base and J by 7 bases, with 17 bases between. CDR1 is GTSNPN and CDR2 is SVGIG in the germline V gene (reference sequence). The CDR3 covers 15 residues. The CDR3 bases are TGTGCCTGGAGTGCCCTAAACAGGGCCGGGAACACCATATATTTT. It yields the protein CAWSALNRAGNTIYF.

This clone came up a few times. The rearrangement joins TRBV7-8 to TRBJ2-7; 8 nucleotides match TRBD2. The CDR3 consists of 18 residues. The J segment lost 6 bases and the V segment lost 5 bases, leaving 21 bases of the junction unmatched. The germline V gene has CDR1 SGHVS and CDR2 FQNEAQ. DNA for the CDR3: TGTGCCAGCAGCCCCCATGATGGTAGCGGGATCCCTGGGTGCGAGCAGTACTTC. As protein: CASSPHDGSGIPGCEQYF.

A single count supports this clone. V and J are TRBV28 and TRBJ1-2; D perhaps matches TRBD1 (5 bases). V was pared by 2 bases and J by 5 bases, with 15 bases between. Germline values: CDR1 MDHEN, CDR2 SYDVKM. The CDR3 covers 15 residues. CDR3 DNA: TGTGCCAGCAGTTTACATCAGGGTCCGGGTTATGGCTACACCTTC. This translates into CASSLHQGPGYGYTF.

J is TRBJ2-5 and V is TRBV10-1; D may be TRBD1 (5 bases). Germline V gene lookup returns CDR1 WNHNN and CDR2 SYGVQD (reference sequence). The ends were cut back, 3 bases at V and 2 bases at J, with 7 bases in the middle. There are 13 residues in the CDR3. CDR3 residues: CASSEKGQETQYF. In DNA, the CDR3 is TGCGCCAGCAGTGAAAAGGGGCAAGAGACCCAGTACTTC.

This clone has a handful of counts. The genes are TRBV9 and TRBJ2-3; 8 bases are a match to TRBD2. CDR1 is SGDLS, CDR2 YYNGEE, per germline. Trimming removed 3 bases from V and 2 bases from J; junction bases left unmatched: 11. The CDR3 covers 17 residues. The chain's CDR3 is CASSAISGTRATDTQYF. The CDR3 nucleotides are TGTGCCAGCAGCGCCATTTCCGGGACTAGAGCCACAGATACGCAGTATTTT.

The V call is TRBV6-6, the J call TRBJ1-5, with 9 bases identical to TRBD1. The CDR3 runs to 15 residues. With V trimmed by 4 bases and J by 6 bases, 7 bases remained unmatched. Germline V gene data show CDR1 as MNHNY and CDR2 as SVGAGI (reference sequence). The CDR3 protein is CASSFPGQGIQPQHF. The CDR3, as DNA: TGTGCCAGCAGTTTCCCAGGACAGGGGATTCAGCCCCAGCATTTT.

This chain links TRBV28 with TRBJ2-5; TRBD2 matches at 9 bases. CDR1 is MDHEN and CDR2 is SYDVKM in the germline V gene. The CDR3 contains 14 residues. The J segment lost 4 bases and the V segment lost 7 bases, leaving 7 bases of the junction unmatched. CDR3 bases: TGTGCCAGCACCCCCGGGACTAGCAGAGAGACCCAGTACTTC. Translated: CASTPGTSRETQYF.

This clone was detected only a few times. The V gene is TRBV28, the J gene TRBJ1-5, with D possibly being TRBD1 (5 bases). Germline CDR1 and CDR2: MDHEN and SYDVKM. This CDR3 contains 14 residues. V was pared by 6 bases and J by 0 bases, with 9 bases between. The CDR3, as DNA: TGTGCCAGCAGCTACGACAGTAGCAATCAGCCCCAGCATTTT. This gives the protein CASSYDSSNQPQHF.

CDR3 nucleotides: TGTGCCTGGAGTGTCGGGGACAGGACCCATCAGCCCCAGCATTTT. This codes for CAWSVGDRTHQPQHF. The chain is built from TRBV30 and TRBJ1-5, with TRBD1 matching over 8 bases. J lost 5 bases, V lost 0 bases, and 6 bases had no gene match. The CDR3 is 15 amino acids. Germline V gives CDR1 GTSNPN, CDR2 SVGIG (reference sequence).

In DNA form, the CDR3 reads TGTGCCAGCAGCTTAGGAACAGGGGCTAACACTGAAGCTTTCTTT. It is translated as CASSLGTGANTEAFF. The rearrangement uses TRBV13 and TRBJ1-1; 7 nucleotides match TRBD1. V gave up 0 bases and J gave up 2 bases; unmatched junction bases: 3. The CDR3 is made up of 15 amino acids. Germline CDR1 is PRHDT and CDR2 is FYEKMQ (reference sequence).